Listed here are 13 T cell receptor beta chains from one sample, sequenced in a study of identical twins' blood T cells. TCRdb analysed the 5' RACE reads with MiXCR anew, one entry per CDR3 protein. The repertoire has roughly 340,000 distinct CDR3 sequences, around 30% of them found once; the top ten carry 5.5% to 6.5%. Sequencing was done on a sample of PBMCs. These receptors were taken from a woman aged 18-50 years in good health.

The sample holds a few counts of this clonotype. The genes are TRBV13 and TRBJ2-1; D gene uncertain. Germline V gene data show CDR1 as PRHDT and CDR2 as FYEKMQ (reference sequence). The CDR3 sequence is 15 residues long. Trimming took off 3 bases at V and 8 bases at J, with 17 bases between the two ends. The CDR3 region is CASSFETGKVDEQFF. DNA of the CDR3: TGTGCCAGCAGCTTCGAGACTGGCAAGGTCGATGAGCAGTTCTTC.

Comment on this clonotype: A junction boundary mismatches the germline segment, possibly from a read error. The chain employs TRBV6-1 and TRBJ1-5, with D perhaps TRBD1 (5 bases). Per germline, CDR1 MNHNS and CDR2 SASEGT. This CDR3 contains 13 residues. CDR3 in amino acids: CTSRRGNDQPQHF. CDR3 nucleotides: TGTACCAGCCGACGGGGGAATGATCAGCCCCAGCATTTT.

The chain combines TRBV6-5 with TRBJ2-7, with TRBD2 as a possible D gene (6 bases). Trimming cost V 7 bases and J 4 bases, with 20 bases left between them. The CDR3 contains 15 residues. Germline lookup yields CDR1 MNHEY and CDR2 SVGAGI. CDR3 in DNA: TGTGCCAGCAAAAACTGGCCGGGACTTTCATACGAGCAGTACTTC. Its translation is CASKNWPGLSYEQYF.

The chain uses TRBV10-3 and TRBJ2-7; either TRBD1 or TRBD2 may fit D (6 bases each). The germline gives CDR1 ENHRY, CDR2 SYGVKD. CDR3 length: 14 residues. Trimming took 7 bases from V and 0 from J, leaving 13 bases between them. The CDR3 reads CAITGAQASYEQYF. In nucleotides, the CDR3 is TGTGCCATCACGGGGGCCCAAGCCTCCTACGAGCAGTACTTC.

On this clonotype itself: The junction does not match germline at one end; this may be a read error. The chain couples TRBV10-3 to TRBJ1-1; no definite D call. The CDR3 is made up of 11 amino acids. Per germline, CDR1 ENHRY and CDR2 SYGVKD. CDR3 amino acids: CAISEPTGAFF. CDR3 in DNA: TGTGCCATCAGTGAGCCTACTGGAGCTTTCTTT.

The V and J genes are TRBV29-1 and TRBJ1-6; TRBD1 aligns across 9 bases. Trimming at V came to 0 bases and at J to 3 bases, leaving 9 bases not matched to a gene. Germline-derived CDR1 and CDR2 are SQVTM and ANQGSEA. The CDR3 is 18 amino acids. Here the CDR3 reads CSVEESMGQGYYNSPLHF. The CDR3 nucleotides are TGCAGCGTTGAAGAAAGTATGGGACAGGGATACTATAATTCACCCCTCCACTTT.

This clonotype was detected only a few times. V gene TRBV27 combines with J gene TRBJ2-3; D perhaps matches TRBD2 (6 bases). The CDR3 loop spans 13 amino acids. Per the germline V gene, CDR1 is MNHEY and CDR2 is SMNVEV (reference sequence). V was shortened by 9 bases and J by 2 bases, with 12 bases between the two germline ends. The CDR3 reads CASSGPFTDTQYF. The CDR3 coding sequence is TGTGCCAGTAGCGGCCCCTTCACAGATACGCAGTATTTT.

This chain links TRBV2 with TRBJ2-3, with 7 bases matching TRBD1. The CDR3 is made up of 13 amino acids. With V trimmed by 6 bases and J by 4 bases, 4 bases remained unmatched. CDR1 is SNHLY and CDR2 is FYNNEI in the germline V gene. The CDR3 nucleotides read TGTGCCAGCAGGGGGGACAGCCCAGATACGCAGTATTTT. This gives the protein CASRGDSPDTQYF.

In this sample, this clonotype turned up a few times. The V call is TRBV20-1, the J call TRBJ1-2; D is unresolved. CDR1 DFQATT and CDR2 SNEGSKA come from the germline V gene (reference sequence). This CDR3 contains 11 residues. The germline V and J ends were trimmed by 7 bases and 6 bases, with 12 bases remaining between them. The CDR3 DNA follows: TGCAGTGTAGAGGTCGGTAATGGCTACACCTTC. Its translation is CSVEVGNGYTF.

This clonotype has more than one count but fewer than ten. This sequence joins TRBV11-2 and TRBJ1-1, with D tentatively TRBD1 (6 bases). Germline CDR1 is SGHAT and CDR2 is FQNNGV. The CDR3 spans 12 residues. Trimming left V 5 bases short and J 9 bases short, with 13 bases between. CDR3 sequence reads: CASSPQQGQAFF. The CDR3, as DNA: TGTGCCAGCAGCCCACAACAGGGCCAAGCTTTCTTT.

This clonotype was found a few times. This chain joins TRBV29-1 and TRBJ1-1, with a possible D match to TRBD1 (5 bases). This CDR3 region has 16 residues. V gave up 0 bases and J gave up 1 base, with 15 bases separating them. Germline V lookup: CDR1 SQVTM, CDR2 ANQGSEA. The CDR3 is CSVEDLLRRENTEAFF. In DNA, the CDR3 is TGCAGCGTTGAAGATTTGTTACGCAGGGAGAACACTGAAGCTTTCTTT. Complete variable domain (other parts from reference TRBV29-1 and TRBJ1-1): SAVISQKPSRDICQRGTSLTIQCQVDSQVTMMFWYRQQPGQSLTLIATANQGSEATYESGFVIDKFPISRPNLTFSTLTVSNMSPEDSSIYLCSVEDLLRRENTEAFFGQGTRLTVV.

The genes are TRBV9 and TRBJ1-1; D gene uncertain. CDR1 is SGDLS, CDR2 YYNGEE, per germline. The CDR3 runs to 16 residues. V was shortened by 0 bases and J by 3 bases, with 15 bases between the two germline ends. CDR3 DNA sequence: TGTGCCAGCAGCGTAGGAGGAAGGCGGGAGGACACTGAAGCTTTCTTT. It specifies CASSVGGRREDTEAFF. Looking up the rest from reference TRBV9 and TRBJ1-1 gives the full variable domain: DSGVTQTPKHLITATGQRVTLRCSPRSGDLSVYWYQQSLDQGLQFLIQYYNGEERAKGNILERFSAQQFPDLHSELNLSSLELGDSALYFCASSVGGRREDTEAFFGQGTRLTVV.

This clonotype turned up a few times. The chain joins TRBV11-2 to TRBJ1-1, with a weak D call TRBD1 (5 bases). The germline CDR1 and CDR2 sequences are SGHAT and FQNNGV. This CDR3 spans 14 amino acids. The ends were cut back, 3 bases at V and 5 bases at J, with 13 bases in the middle. CDR3 residues: CASSLGQLGTEAFF. CDR3 nucleotide sequence: TGTGCCAGCAGCTTGGGGCAACTGGGGACTGAAGCTTTCTTT.